The 24 T cell receptor beta chains in this list originate from one sample, sequenced in a study of blood T cell repertoires in COVID-19. The assay was immunoSEQ multiplex PCR, and TCRdb's table has in-frame clones only and misses some. The sample holds some 300,000 clones, roughly 91% seen once. Sequenced material: PBMCs or T cells enriched from blood (not recorded which). All receptors come from a woman in her forties or fifties who had been exposed to COVID-19.

This clone has just a few counts. The V call is TRBV27, the J call TRBJ1-1; no firm D call. With 3 bases removed from V and 5 bases from J, the gap between germline ends came to 13 bases. This CDR3 spans 14 amino acids. CDR1 is MNHEY, CDR2 SMNVEV, per germline (reference sequence). The chain's CDR3 is CASSLRGEWTEAFF. CDR3 nucleotides: TGTGCCAGCAGTTTGAGAGGCGAGTGGACTGAAGCTTTCTTT.

The chain employs TRBV7-8 and TRBJ1-2; D gene uncertain. V was cut by 6 bases and J by 1 base, with 9 bases left in between. Germline V CDR1 and CDR2: SGHVS, FQNEAQ. The CDR3 is 13 residues long. The CDR3 DNA reads TGTGCCAGCAGATACAGCAGTAACTATGGCTACACCTTC. Protein product: CASRYSSNYGYTF.

The CDR3: CAISESDSHYQPQHF. CDR3 coding DNA: TGTGCCATCAGTGAGAGCGACAGCCATTATCAGCCCCAGCATTTT. The J gene is TRBJ1-5, the V gene TRBV10-3; possible D gene TRBD1, 5 bases. The V end lost 2 bases, the J end lost 5 bases, and 13 bases lay between the germline ends. The CDR3 covers 15 residues. Per the germline V gene, CDR1 is ENHRY and CDR2 is SYGVKD.

This sequence joins TRBV28 and TRBJ1-5, with 9 positions matching TRBD1. From germline, CDR1 is MDHEN and CDR2 SYDVKM. This CDR3 has 14 residues. Trimming cost V 5 bases and J 3 bases; bases outside gene matches: 2. The CDR3 DNA sequence: TGTGCCAGCAGTGGGACAGGGACCAATCAGCCCCAGCATTTT. Translating it yields CASSGTGTNQPQHF.

In regard to this clone: The same CDR3 arises from other DNA sequences in this sample as well. The chain combines TRBV27 with TRBJ2-7; D possibly corresponds to TRBD2 (5 bases). The CDR3 is 13 residues long. The germline gives CDR1 MNHEY, CDR2 SMNVEV (reference sequence). Trimming removed 3 bases from V and 1 base from J, with 7 bases in between. The CDR3 nucleotides read TGTGCCAGCAGTTTGACGGGGTCCTACGAGCAGTACTTC. Protein: CASSLTGSYEQYF.

This clone was picked up a small number of times. V is TRBV5-1 and J is TRBJ2-1; 8 bases agree with TRBD2. Germline assignment: CDR1 SGHRS and CDR2 YFSETQ. CDR3 length: 16 residues. The V gene end was trimmed by 1 base and the J gene end by 9 bases; junction bases not matched to a gene: 12. CDR3 coding DNA: TGCGCCAGCAGCTTGCCGTCAAGCGGGGGAATCGGTGAGCAGTTCTTC. Amino acid sequence: CASSLPSSGGIGEQFF.

The chain links TRBV30 to TRBJ2-3, with a weak D call TRBD2 (5 bases). This CDR3 spans 12 amino acids. The V gene's germline CDR1 is GTSNPN and CDR2 SVGIG (reference sequence). V was cut by 8 bases and J by 7 bases, with 16 bases left in between. The CDR3 DNA reads TGTGCCGCCGAGGGTGTACCGAATACGCAGTATTTT. Translated: CAAEGVPNTQYF.

The rearrangement uses TRBV6-5 and TRBJ2-7, with 7 bases matching TRBD1. The J segment lost 0 bases and the V segment lost 7 bases, leaving 6 bases of the junction unmatched. Germline CDR1 reads MNHEY; CDR2 reads SVGAGI. This CDR3 contains 14 residues. The CDR3 coding sequence is TGTGCCAGCATGCTGGACAGGAACTCCTACGAGCAGTACTTC. Translated: CASMLDRNSYEQYF.

This chain connects TRBV2 to TRBJ2-2, with a weak D call TRBD1 (5 bases). The germline V gene encodes CDR1 SNHLY and CDR2 FYNNEI. The length of the CDR3 is 18 residues. Trimming left V 2 bases short and J 1 base short, with 17 bases between. CDR3 loop: CASSELGPQVLNTGELFF. The CDR3 DNA reads as TGTGCCAGCAGTGAATTAGGTCCACAGGTCCTGAACACCGGGGAGCTGTTTTTT.

CDR3 DNA sequence: TGTGCCAGTAGTTATGGCAGGGCTTGGGATCAGCCCCAGCATTTT. Translation gives CASSYGRAWDQPQHF. V gene TRBV19 combines with J gene TRBJ1-5; D may be TRBD1 (5 bases). Trimming took 5 bases from V and 5 from J, leaving 16 bases between them. Germline V gives CDR1 LNHDA, CDR2 SQIVND (reference sequence). The CDR3 length is 15 residues.

This clone has only one observation. This CDR3 reads CAISPNKQGSLGSPLHF. The CDR3 DNA is TGTGCCATCAGTCCAAACAAACAGGGGTCCCTGGGATCACCCCTCCACTTT. The chain recombines TRBV10-3 with TRBJ1-6, with 7 bases identical to TRBD1. Germline loops: CDR1 ENHRY, CDR2 SYGVKD. The junction had 17 bases not matched to a gene; V was cut back by 5 bases and J by 10 bases. This CDR3 comprises 17 residues.

The chain uses TRBV5-4 and TRBJ1-2, with a weak D call TRBD1 (6 bases). Germline-derived CDR1 and CDR2 are SGHNT and YYREEE (reference sequence). The CDR3 consists of 15 residues. Trimming removed 3 bases from V and 3 bases from J, with 15 bases in between. DNA of the CDR3: TGTGCCAGCAGCTCACAGGGCGAGAAGGACTATGGCTACACCTTC. The encoded protein is CASSSQGEKDYGYTF.

This clone was observed a single time. The V and J genes are TRBV4-2 and TRBJ2-7; 10 nucleotides line up with TRBD2. This CDR3 is 18 amino acids long. Germline CDR1 reads LGHNA; CDR2 reads YNFKEQ. V shed 0 bases and J 1 base; nucleotides not matched to a gene: 9. The CDR3 here is CASSQDLLSSGGSYEQYF. The CDR3 nucleotides read TGTGCCAGCAGCCAAGATCTCCTGAGTAGCGGGGGGTCCTACGAGCAGTACTTC.

The genes are TRBV5-1 and TRBJ2-2, with no clear D. In germline, CDR1 is SGHRS, CDR2 YFSETQ. Trimming removed 3 bases from V and 1 base from J, with 13 bases in between. The CDR3 sequence is 16 residues long. The CDR3 DNA reads TGCGCCAGCAGCTCAGGTCAGCTGGGGAACACCGGGGAGCTGTTTTTT. It encodes CASSSGQLGNTGELFF.

This clone was found once. The chain has TRBV10-3 and TRBJ2-7; 7 nucleotides align to TRBD1. Germline loops: CDR1 ENHRY, CDR2 SYGVKD. This CDR3 contains 13 residues. V shed 6 bases and J 5 bases; nucleotides not matched to a gene: 7. DNA of the CDR3: TGTGCCATCAGCACAGGGGTGGGCAACGAGCAGTACTTC. Residues: CAISTGVGNEQYF.

The chain recombines TRBV11-2 with TRBJ1-6; TRBD1 is a possible D gene (5 bases). V shed 4 bases and J shed 13 bases, with 14 bases lying between them. Germline V gene sequence: CDR1 SGHAT, CDR2 FQNNGV. The CDR3 length is 13 residues. The CDR3: CASSSQGRQPLHF. As DNA, the CDR3 is TGTGCCAGCAGCTCCCAAGGCCGACAGCCCCTCCACTTT.

The chain carries TRBV19 and TRBJ1-3, with D tentatively TRBD1 (5 bases). Germline V gives CDR1 LNHDA, CDR2 SQIVND (reference sequence). V was trimmed by 4 bases and J by 0 bases, leaving 16 bases between them. The CDR3 runs to 17 residues. The CDR3 bases are TGTGCCAGTAGTAAAGATCGAGGACATCACTCTGGAAACACCATATATTTT. Residues: CASSKDRGHHSGNTIYF.

This clone has just one count. V is TRBV6-2 or TRBV6-3 and J is TRBJ1-1; the D gene is possibly TRBD1 (5 bases). The CDR3 has 14 residues. Germline-derived CDR1 and CDR2 are MNHEY and SVGEGT. The V end lost 0 bases, the J end lost 10 bases, and 15 bases lay between the germline ends. The CDR3, as DNA: TGTGCCAGCAGTTACTCGGATGGCAGGGTGCGAGCTTTCTTT. Amino acid sequence: CASSYSDGRVRAFF.

The V call is TRBV6-1, the J call TRBJ1-5; weak D call: TRBD1 (5 bases). The germline V and J ends were trimmed by 2 bases and 4 bases, with 15 bases remaining between them. Germline lookup yields CDR1 MNHNS and CDR2 SASEGT. The CDR3 length is 16 residues. The CDR3 loop is CASSEQPGNLNQPQHF. CDR3 nucleotides: TGTGCCAGCAGTGAACAACCAGGGAATTTAAATCAGCCCCAGCATTTT.

This clone was detected only a few times. The chain recombines TRBV28 with TRBJ1-2; D uncertain. The CDR3 runs to 14 residues. Germline V lookup: CDR1 MDHEN, CDR2 SYDVKM. Trimming left V 7 bases short and J 2 bases short, with 14 bases between. The CDR3 region has the DNA TGTGCCAGCACCCAACCTGGGCTAAACTATGGCTACACCTTC. Translation gives CASTQPGLNYGYTF.

The chain combines TRBV13 with TRBJ1-2, with unresolved D. Trimming took 5 bases from V and 4 from J, leaving 17 bases between them. The germline CDR1 and CDR2 sequences are PRHDT and FYEKMQ (reference sequence). The CDR3 totals 15 residues. CDR3 DNA: TGTGCCAGCAGCCTCAGGCACAGAGGACTCTATGGCTACACCTTC. It codes for CASSLRHRGLYGYTF.

The chain joins TRBV20-1 to TRBJ1-2, with 7 positions matching TRBD1. The junction had 2 bases not matched to a gene; V was cut back by 5 bases and J by 8 bases. The germline V gene has CDR1 DFQATT and CDR2 SNEGSKA (reference sequence). This CDR3 has 10 amino acids. The CDR3 sequence is CSALQGGYTF. For the CDR3, the DNA is TGCAGTGCTCTACAGGGGGGCTACACCTTC.

The rearrangement uses TRBV5-1 and TRBJ1-1; possible D gene TRBD1, 6 bases. The V and J ends lost 1 base and 6 bases respectively, with 7 bases between them. CDR3 size: 12 residues. Germline-derived CDR1 and CDR2 are SGHRS and YFSETQ. CDR3 in DNA: TGCGCCAGCAGCTTGACAGGGTCTGAAGCTTTCTTT. This gives the protein CASSLTGSEAFF.

The V call is TRBV27, the J call TRBJ2-5, with D perhaps matching TRBD1 (6 bases). The V end was cut by 5 bases, the J end by 4 bases, with 11 bases between. In germline, CDR1 is MNHEY, CDR2 SMNVEV (reference sequence). CDR3 length equals 13 residues. CDR3 nucleotide sequence: TGTGCCAGCAGTCCAACAGGGCCAGAGACCCAGTACTTC. Residues: CASSPTGPETQYF.